The entry below gives a single T cell receptor beta chain sequence along with its context. This clonotype showed up just a few times. What this receptor recognizes is not known. No base qualities exist here, and no much larger clone lies one base off it. Libraries were constructed by PCR. DNA from cultured CD4+ T cells underwent TCR sequencing with the Oncomine TCR Beta short-read assay at the Johns Hopkins FTIC core. The QIAamp micro DNA kit was used to extract genomic DNA from the cultured CD4+ T cells. The Oncomine TCR Beta libraries from cultured CD4+ T cells were pooled using unique dual indexes and then sequenced on an Illumina iSeq 100. The authors' pipeline ran thus. Non-productive sequences were removed, and CDR3s that did not start with C, did not end with F or W, or were shorter than 7 amino acids were discarded. The MANAFEST web application identified antigen-specific clonotypes by comparing peptide-stimulated wells against reference wells and other culture wells. An FDR below 0.05, an odds ratio above 5, and a productive frequency above 0.1% in at least two of three replicate wells were required for clones to be considered positive. A clonotype was classed as cross-reactive if the clonotype showed significant expansion both in SARS-CoV-2 spike wells and in at least one common cold coronavirus spike condition. CDR3 homology was assessed with Levenshtein distances (stringdist) and unrooted phylogenetic trees (ape) in R version 3.6.1. TCRdb ran its own pipeline on the public reads, namely fastp trimming at Q25 and MiXCR clone calling, and kept in-frame beta chains. Each entry merges the rows of one CDR3 protein and shows their most common DNA and genes. TCRdb's processing, not the study's, gives the V and J calls here. In all, the sample holds about 14,000 distinct CDR3 sequences, and roughly 62% of those were seen once. The ten biggest clones cover roughly 7.4% of the sample.

The record originates from a study of vaccination and CD4 T cells after COVID-19 (dated by TCRdb to 2021 to 2024). Concerning the study at large: Convalescent patients had a positive SARS-CoV-2 result on nasal swab PCR, and of these patients, some 10 had mild disease and one had severe disease. Post-COVID blood samples from convalescent patients were collected a median of roughly 100 days after diagnosis, with a range of about 35 to 180 days. Participants got two doses of the Pfizer-BioNTech BNT162b2 vaccine (n=8) or two doses of the Moderna mRNA-1273 vaccine (n=2). As controls, cultures received a CEFX viral epitope pool (the positive control), an HIV-1 Nef peptide pool (the negative control), or no peptide at all. Post-vaccine blood samples were collected a median of 72 days after the second vaccine dose, ranging from roughly 13 to 250 days. Culture stimuli were overlapping spike peptide pools from SARS-CoV-2 and from the common cold coronaviruses HCoV-NL63, HCoV-OC43 and HCoV-229E. In around 9 COVID-19 convalescent patients and a few infection-naive healthy vaccine recipients, researchers compared the spike-specific CD4+ TCR repertoire from before mRNA vaccination with the repertoire from after. The convalescent cohort included six males and four females, with two Hispanic individuals, seven Caucasians, two Asians and one multiracial person. Paper-wide results and their limitations: The median number of SARS-CoV-2-reactive clonotypes rose from around 20 after infection to 35 to 45 after vaccination, but the change was not significant. In convalescent patients, nearly all vaccine-specific clones (304 of 307) were found to be mono-reactive for SARS-CoV-2 spike rather than cross-reactive with common cold coronaviruses. Only a relatively small number of convalescent patients were included in the study, and early timepoints following natural infection were not analyzed. In convalescent patients, a median about 86% of post-vaccine SARS-CoV-2-reactive clones were detected only after vaccination, suggesting vaccine-specific priming.

The treatment or condition label on this specimen signifies: roughly 11-day PBMC culture with coronavirus spike peptide pools or control peptides (ViraFEST assay). The ViraFEST assay was used in the study, in which antigen-specific T cells were expanded with peptide pools and expanded clonotypes were subsequently identified by TCR sequencing. Positive SARS-CoV-2 PCR tests in the convalescent patients dated from March to December 2020, before Alpha, Beta and Delta variants emerged in the United States. Each well held two million PBMCs cultured with approximately 10 ug/ml peptide pools in IMDM containing approximately 5% human AB serum and 7.5 to 10 IU/ml IL-2. Half of the culture medium was replaced with fresh IL-2-containing medium on days 3 and 7. Once the cells had been in culture for roughly 11 days, the EasySep CD4+ T cell isolation kit was used to isolate CD4+ T cells by negative selection. Ficoll-Paque Plus gradient centrifugation was used to isolate PBMCs from whole blood, and the isolated PBMCs were then either used fresh or cryopreserved at -140C. Culture conditions were generally each tested in triplicate wells.

The junction shows trimming of 5 bases on V and 6 bases on J, and the gene matches do not reach 16 bases of it. The CDR3 holds 17 amino acids from the cysteine to the phenylalanine. Only the CDR3 part of the read is kept: 51 bases, read in frame from the first base. CDR1 SGHAT and CDR2 FQDESV were looked up in the germline V gene (reference sequence). This receptor was identified in a human donor who had recovered from COVID-19. Recombination connected TRBV11-1 to TRBJ2-3, and 8 bases in between align with TRBD2. Sequencing was performed on CD4+ T cells from blood, cultured in vitro. The DNA sequence is as follows: TGTGCCAGCAGCACCCCCAGGGAAGCGGGAGTGGTTGATACGCAGTATTTT. This is translated as CASSTPREAGVVDTQYF.